A single sample is the source of the 20 T cell receptor beta chains below, sequenced in a study of blood T cell repertoires in COVID-19. Profiled with immunoSEQ multiplex PCR; TCRdb holds only in-frame clones, not every one. This sample yields 95,000 to 120,000 clones, of which 85% to 90% are seen a single time; 4.6% belongs to the top ten. Sequencing input: peripheral blood. These receptors originate from a woman between 45 and 60 years old with acute or convalescent COVID-19.

The V and J genes are TRBV28 and TRBJ1-5, with D unclear. In germline, CDR1 is MDHEN, CDR2 SYDVKM. This CDR3 spans 16 amino acids. Deletions cut 2 bases from V and 1 base from J, with 12 bases between. DNA for the CDR3: TGTGCCAGCAGTTTAGCGGTGAGTGGGAGCAATCAGCCCCAGCATTTT. This translates into CASSLAVSGSNQPQHF.

The rearrangement uses TRBV3-1 (or the pseudogene TRBV3-2) and TRBJ2-5, with 11 bases fitting TRBD2. V lost 3 bases, J lost 8 bases, and 8 bases stayed unmatched. Germline CDR1 is LGHDT and CDR2 is YNNKEL (reference sequence). This CDR3 has 15 residues. This CDR3 is CASSHSGLAGGTQYF. CDR3 in DNA: TGTGCCAGCAGCCATTCTGGGCTAGCGGGAGGCACCCAGTACTTC.

The chain carries TRBV19 and TRBJ1-5; D possibly corresponds to TRBD1 (6 bases). V shed 5 bases and J shed 4 bases, with 15 bases lying between them. The CDR3 spans 15 residues. In germline, CDR1 is LNHDA, CDR2 SQIVND (reference sequence). This chain's CDR3 is CASSLNRAPNQPQHF. CDR3 nucleotide sequence: TGTGCCAGTAGTTTAAACAGGGCGCCTAATCAGCCCCAGCATTTT.

This rearrangement joins TRBV6-5 to TRBJ1-5; no clear D. The CDR3 has 14 residues. The V gene lost 0 bases and the J gene lost 4 bases, with 7 bases spanning the gap. Germline-derived CDR1 and CDR2 are MNHEY and SVGAGI. CDR3 region: CASSYSTSNQPQHF. CDR3 in DNA: TGTGCCAGCAGTTACTCGACTTCAAATCAGCCCCAGCATTTT.

The chain employs TRBV19 and TRBJ1-1, with 10 bases matching TRBD1. The V and J ends lost 7 bases and 5 bases, in that order; junction bases with no gene match: 4. The CDR3 has 13 amino acids. Germline V gene sequence: CDR1 LNHDA, CDR2 SQIVND (reference sequence). The CDR3 region is CASTGQGGTEAFF. Here the CDR3 DNA reads TGTGCCAGTACTGGACAGGGGGGAACTGAAGCTTTCTTT.

The chain uses TRBV9 and TRBJ2-7, with 7 positions matching TRBD1. Germline CDR1 reads SGDLS; CDR2 reads YYNGEE. This CDR3 is 14 amino acids long. Trimming cost V 2 bases and J 3 bases; bases outside gene matches: 5. CDR3 residues: CASSVDRTDYEQYF. The CDR3 bases are TGTGCCAGCAGCGTGGACAGGACAGACTACGAGCAGTACTTC. Together with reference TRBV9 and TRBJ2-7, the CDR3 gives the full variable domain: DSGVTQTPKHLITATGQRVTLRCSPRSGDLSVYWYQQSLDQGLQFLIQYYNGEERAKGNILERFSAQQFPDLHSELNLSSLELGDSALYFCASSVDRTDYEQYFGPGTRLTVT.

The chain couples TRBV24-1 to TRBJ1-2; D gene ambiguous. This CDR3 region has 13 residues. Trimming pared 4 bases from V and 3 bases from J, leaving 8 bases between. Germline V CDR1 and CDR2: KGHDR, SFDVKD. CDR3 sequence: CATSDRYDYGYTF. The CDR3 DNA follows: TGTGCCACCAGTGACAGATATGACTATGGCTACACCTTC.

This chain joins TRBV18 and TRBJ1-2; D unclear. Germline V gene data show CDR1 as KGHSH and CDR2 as LQKENI. The length of the CDR3 is 13 residues. Trimming took 0 bases from V and 2 from J, leaving 4 bases between them. The DNA of the CDR3 is TGTGCCAGCTCACCACCCCGGAACTATGGCTACACCTTC. The encoded protein is CASSPPRNYGYTF.

V usage is TRBV2 and J usage is TRBJ2-1; 8 bases agree with TRBD2. CDR1 is SNHLY and CDR2 is FYNNEI in the germline V gene. With 1 base clipped from V and 1 base from J, the junction kept 3 bases outside the gene matches. The CDR3 runs to 16 residues. This chain's CDR3 is CASSEGSSGSYNEQFF. Written as DNA, the CDR3 is TGTGCCAGCAGTGAAGGTTCTAGCGGGTCCTACAATGAGCAGTTCTTC. Complete variable domain (other parts from reference TRBV2 and TRBJ2-1): EPEVTQTPSHQVTQMGQEVILRCVPISNHLYFYWYRQILGQKVEFLVSFYNNEISEKSEIFDDQFSVERPDGSNFTLKIRSTKLEDSAMYFCASSEGSSGSYNEQFFGPGTRLTVL.

The chain combines TRBV12-3 or TRBV12-4 with TRBJ2-5; no definite D call. This CDR3 comprises 13 residues. V lost 6 bases, J lost 4 bases, and 12 bases lay in between. CDR3 amino acids: CASSVSPGETQYF. CDR3 coding DNA: TGTGCCAGCAGCGTATCTCCGGGAGAGACCCAGTACTTC.

V usage is TRBV16 and J usage is TRBJ1-1; a weak D match, TRBD1 (6 bases). V lost 0 bases to trimming and J lost 5 bases, with 10 bases between them. This CDR3 is 14 amino acids long. CDR1 KGHSY and CDR2 FQNENV come from the germline V gene. The CDR3 loop is CASSQSRGGTEAFF. CDR3 in DNA: TGTGCCAGCAGCCAATCTAGGGGGGGTACTGAAGCTTTCTTT.

V gene TRBV7-9 combines with J gene TRBJ1-1, with D perhaps TRBD1 (5 bases). The CDR3 contains 11 residues. The germline V gene encodes CDR1 SEHNR and CDR2 FQNEAQ (reference sequence). Trimming took 4 bases from V and 6 from J, leaving 6 bases between them. As DNA, the CDR3 is TGTGCCAGCAGCTCACAGGCTGAAGCTTTCTTT. It translates to CASSSQAEAFF.

The gene calls are TRBV6-6 and TRBJ1-5, with D maybe TRBD1 (5 bases). V shed 8 bases and J shed 0 bases, with 17 bases lying between them. The CDR3 totals 16 residues. Looked up from germline, CDR1 is MNHNY and CDR2 is SVGAGI (reference sequence). In nucleotides, the CDR3 is TGTGCCAGCTGCGGGGGGACCTTCAGTAGCAATCAGCCCCAGCATTTT. It translates to CASCGGTFSSNQPQHF.

This rearrangement joins TRBV28 to TRBJ1-2; D is undetermined. The CDR3 is made up of 14 amino acids. The V gene's germline CDR1 is MDHEN and CDR2 SYDVKM. Trimming took 2 bases from V and 6 from J, leaving 13 bases between them. The CDR3 protein is CASSLGGARNGYTF. CDR3 nucleotides: TGTGCCAGCAGTTTAGGTGGAGCGAGGAATGGCTACACCTTC.

J is TRBJ2-1 and V is TRBV27; 8 nucleotides agree with TRBD2. The CDR3 is made up of 13 amino acids. Germline loops: CDR1 MNHEY, CDR2 SMNVEV (reference sequence). Unmatched junction bases numbered 5, after V lost 7 bases and J lost 6 bases. The CDR3 is CASIATSVNEQFF. The CDR3 DNA sequence: TGTGCCAGCATTGCGACTAGCGTCAATGAGCAGTTCTTC.

This chain joins TRBV30 and TRBJ2-2, with no clear D. Germline V gene lookup returns CDR1 GTSNPN and CDR2 SVGIG (reference sequence). The CDR3 covers 15 residues. V was cut by 2 bases and J by 0 bases, with 10 bases left in between. CDR3 residues: CAWSLQNANTGELFF. CDR3 nucleotides: TGTGCCTGGAGTCTACAGAACGCGAACACCGGGGAGCTGTTTTTT.

Here the CDR3 DNA reads TGTGCCAGCAGCTCCGGGACAGGCTCCTACGAGCAGTACTTC. Translated: CASSSGTGSYEQYF. The chain carries TRBV7-2 and TRBJ2-7; 8 bases map to TRBD1. The CDR3 consists of 14 residues. The V segment lost 4 bases and the J segment 0 bases; nucleotides outside the gene matches: 2. From germline, CDR1 is SGHTA and CDR2 FQGNSA.

This chain uses TRBV20-1 with TRBJ2-7; D ambiguous. The CDR3 contains 9 residues. V was clipped by 7 bases and J by 6 bases, with 7 bases between them. The germline V gene encodes CDR1 DFQATT and CDR2 SNEGSKA (reference sequence). The CDR3 nucleotides read TGCAGTGTCCCAGGCGAGCAGTACTTC. It encodes CSVPGEQYF.

This clone has just a few counts. This chain links TRBV12-5 with TRBJ1-4; 7 positions agree with TRBD1. V lost 2 bases to trimming and J lost 8 bases; unmatched junction nucleotides: 8. Germline V CDR1 and CDR2: LGHNT, FRNRAP. The CDR3 is 15 residues long. The CDR3 reads CASGLTQGVWEKLFF. The CDR3 DNA reads as TGTGCTAGTGGTTTGACCCAGGGGGTATGGGAAAAACTGTTTTTT.

The count of this clone is one. V and J are TRBV9 and TRBJ1-1, with unresolved D. CDR3 length: 15 residues. CDR1 is SGDLS and CDR2 is YYNGEE in the germline V gene. The ends were cut back, 4 bases at V and 0 bases at J, with 13 bases in the middle. In DNA form, the CDR3 reads TGTGCCAGCAGCCCAAGGACTGCCATGAACACTGAAGCTTTCTTT. As protein: CASSPRTAMNTEAFF.